The 6 T cell receptor beta chains in this list originate from one sample, sequenced in a study of CD8 T cells in Susac syndrome. RNA was extracted with the RNeasy kit, and a quantity of about 0.45 to 1 ug was reverse transcribed using random hexamers. Each CDR3 protein gets one entry after TCRdb re-called the immunoSEQ multiplex PCR reads with MiXCR. The sample lists about 130,000 distinct CDR3 sequences; nearly 95% were seen once. Sequenced material: CD4+ T cells from PBMCs. The receptors stem from a human donor in good health.

The chain is built from TRBV30 and TRBJ2-3; maybe TRBD1 (6 bases). Trimming took off 3 bases at V and 0 bases at J, with 13 bases between the two ends. The germline gives CDR1 GTSNPN, CDR2 SVGIG (reference sequence). The CDR3 runs to 15 residues. The CDR3, as DNA: TGTGCCTGGAGAGAACAGGGAACGAGCACAGATACGCAGTATTTT. This gives the protein CAWREQGTSTDTQYF.

The V gene is TRBV24-1, the J gene TRBJ2-5; no reliable D call. The germline gives CDR1 KGHDR, CDR2 SFDVKD. Trimming pared 4 bases from V and 1 base from J, leaving 12 bases between. CDR3 length: 15 amino acids. In nucleotides, the CDR3 is TGTGCCACCAGTGACCCGGACCTTTCCCAAGAGACCCAGTACTTC. Amino acids: CATSDPDLSQETQYF.

This rearrangement joins TRBV11-2 to TRBJ2-4, with D possibly matching TRBD2 (5 bases). V lost 0 bases and J lost 9, with 33 bases in between. CDR3 size: 21 residues. Germline-derived CDR1 and CDR2 are SGHAT and FQNNGV. The CDR3 DNA reads TGTGCCAGCAGCTTAGATGAGGGCCAGCTTCTTAAGGTATCAGGAAGTAGCATTCAGTACTTC. This translates into CASSLDEGQLLKVSGSSIQYF.

The chain recombines TRBV28 with TRBJ1-3, with D unresolved. Trimming took 4 bases from V and 5 from J, leaving 15 bases between them. Germline loops: CDR1 MDHEN, CDR2 SYDVKM. This CDR3 comprises 15 residues. In DNA, the CDR3 is TGTGCCAGCAGTTCGCCCTCAGGCCTAAGAAACACCATATATTTT. Residues: CASSSPSGLRNTIYF.

The rearrangement links TRBV30 to TRBJ2-5; D not certain. This CDR3 region has 13 residues. The germline V gene has CDR1 GTSNPN and CDR2 SVGIG (reference sequence). Trimming stripped 4 bases from V and 7 bases from J, with 16 bases between. The chain's CDR3 is CAWNLDGRWTQYF. In DNA, the CDR3 is TGTGCCTGGAATTTGGATGGACGGTGGACCCAGTACTTC. The complete variable domain, with remaining parts taken from reference TRBV30 and TRBJ2-5, reads SQTIHQWPATLVQPVGSPLSLECTVEGTSNPNLYWYRQAAGRGLQLLFYSVGIGQISSEVPQNLSASRPQDRQFILSSKKLLLSDSGFYLCAWNLDGRWTQYFGPGTRLLVL.

The V call is TRBV7-9, the J call TRBJ1-2; D not resolved. Germline V gene data show CDR1 as SEHNR and CDR2 as FQNEAQ (reference sequence). The CDR3 loop spans 15 amino acids. V lost 5 bases and J 8 bases, leaving 21 bases between the germline ends. CDR3 bases: TGTGCCAGCAGCGCGACGGATCGGCCGAATGGGGGCTACACCTTC. The encoded protein is CASSATDRPNGGYTF.